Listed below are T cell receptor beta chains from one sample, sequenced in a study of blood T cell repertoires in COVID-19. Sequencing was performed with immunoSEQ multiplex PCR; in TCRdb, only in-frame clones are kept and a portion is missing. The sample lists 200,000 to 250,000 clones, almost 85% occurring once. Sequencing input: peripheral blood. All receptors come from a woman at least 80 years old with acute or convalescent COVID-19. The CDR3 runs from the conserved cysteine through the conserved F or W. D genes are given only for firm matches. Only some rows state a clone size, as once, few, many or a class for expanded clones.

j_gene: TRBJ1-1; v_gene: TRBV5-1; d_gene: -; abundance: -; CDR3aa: CASSLGGNRIRTEAFF; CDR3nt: TGCGCCAGCAGCTTGGGGGGAAACAGGATACGCACTGAAGCTTTCTTT
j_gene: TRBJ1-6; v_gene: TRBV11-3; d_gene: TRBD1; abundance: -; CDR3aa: CASSWGQENSPLHF; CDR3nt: TGTGCCAGCAGCTGGGGACAGGAAAATTCACCCCTCCACTTT
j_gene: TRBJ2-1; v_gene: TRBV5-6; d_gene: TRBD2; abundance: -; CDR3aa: CASSPITSGRGDEQFF; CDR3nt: TGTGCCAGCAGCCCAATAACTAGCGGGAGGGGCGATGAGCAGTTCTTC
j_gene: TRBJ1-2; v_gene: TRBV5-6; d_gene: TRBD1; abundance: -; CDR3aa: CASSSAGQPFNYGYTF; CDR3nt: TGTGCCAGCAGCTCGGCGGGACAGCCGTTTAACTATGGCTACACCTTC
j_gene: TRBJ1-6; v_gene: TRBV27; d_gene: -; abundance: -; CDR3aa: CASSLSEPLHF; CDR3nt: TGTGCCAGCAGTTTATCGGAGCCCCTCCACTTT
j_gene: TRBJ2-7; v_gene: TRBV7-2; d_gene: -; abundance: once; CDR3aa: CASSLLGSGIHYEQYF; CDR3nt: TGTGCCAGCAGCCTTTTGGGGTCGGGGATTCACTACGAGCAGTACTTC
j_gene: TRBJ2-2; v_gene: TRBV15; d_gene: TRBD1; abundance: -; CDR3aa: CATSRDIQGASGELFF; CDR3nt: TGTGCCACCAGCAGAGATATACAGGGGGCATCCGGGGAGCTGTTTTTT
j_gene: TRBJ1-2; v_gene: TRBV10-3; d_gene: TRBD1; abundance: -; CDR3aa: CAISGDSYGYTF; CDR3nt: TGTGCCATCAGTGGGGACAGCTATGGCTACACCTTC
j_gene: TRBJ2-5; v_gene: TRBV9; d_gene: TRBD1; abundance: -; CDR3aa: CASSRPPGQGPETQYF; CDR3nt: TGTGCCAGCAGCAGACCCCCGGGACAGGGTCCGGAGACCCAGTACTTC
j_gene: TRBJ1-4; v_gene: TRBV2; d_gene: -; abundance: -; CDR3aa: CASSEASTATNEKLFF; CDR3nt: TGTGCCAGCAGTGAAGCGTCAACAGCAACTAATGAAAAACTGTTTTTT
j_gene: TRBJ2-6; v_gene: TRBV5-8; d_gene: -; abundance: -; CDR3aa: CASSLPGPGANVLTF; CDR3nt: TGTGCCAGCAGCTTGCCTGGGCCTGGGGCCAACGTCCTGACTTTC
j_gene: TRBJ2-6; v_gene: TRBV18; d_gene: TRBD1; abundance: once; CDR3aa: CASSPRQGSSGANVLTF; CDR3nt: TGTGCCAGCTCACCTAGACAGGGGAGCTCTGGGGCCAACGTCCTGACTTTC
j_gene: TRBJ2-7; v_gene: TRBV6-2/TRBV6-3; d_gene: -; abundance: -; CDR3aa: CASSSGRDGEQYF; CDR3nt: TGTGCCAGCAGTTCTGGGCGGGACGGCGAGCAGTACTTC
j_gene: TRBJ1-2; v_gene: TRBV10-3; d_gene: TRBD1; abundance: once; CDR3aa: CAISESDRVVYGYTF; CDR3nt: TGTGCCATCAGTGAGTCGGACAGGGTGGTTTATGGCTACACCTTC
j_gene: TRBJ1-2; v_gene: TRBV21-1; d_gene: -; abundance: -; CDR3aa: CASSNRDRDFFGNGYTF; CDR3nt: TGTGCCAGCAGCAACCGGGACAGGGACTTTTTCGGGAATGGCTACACCTTC
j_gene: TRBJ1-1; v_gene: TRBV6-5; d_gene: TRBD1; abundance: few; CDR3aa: CASSWLQGSGTEAFF; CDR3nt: TGTGCCAGCAGTTGGCTACAGGGGTCCGGCACTGAAGCTTTCTTT
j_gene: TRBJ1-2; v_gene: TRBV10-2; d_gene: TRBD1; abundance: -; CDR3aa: CASSSLPGTGGYTF; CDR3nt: TGCGCCAGCAGTTCTCTCCCCGGGACAGGGGGCTACACCTTC
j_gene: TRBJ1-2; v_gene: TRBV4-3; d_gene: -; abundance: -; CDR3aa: CASSQDVLGSPYTF; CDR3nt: TGCGCCAGCAGCCAAGATGTCCTTGGTAGTCCCTACACCTTC
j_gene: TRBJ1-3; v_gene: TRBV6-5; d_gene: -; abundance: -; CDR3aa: CASTVAGGNTIYF; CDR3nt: TGTGCCAGCACCGTCGCGGGAGGAAACACCATATATTTT
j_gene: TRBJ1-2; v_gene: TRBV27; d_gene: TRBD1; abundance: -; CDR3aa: CASSPIGQGTGSYGYTF; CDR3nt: TGTGCCAGCAGCCCGATTGGACAGGGCACTGGTTCCTATGGCTACACCTTC
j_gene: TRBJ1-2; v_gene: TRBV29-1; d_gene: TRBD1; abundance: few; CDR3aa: CSVEVGGQGTYGYTF; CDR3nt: TGCAGCGTTGAAGTGGGGGGACAGGGAACCTATGGCTACACCTTC
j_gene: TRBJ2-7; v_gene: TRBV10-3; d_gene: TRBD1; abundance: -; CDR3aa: CAISEPDRGPNYEQYF; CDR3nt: TGTGCCATCAGTGAGCCAGACAGGGGACCCAACTACGAGCAGTACTTC
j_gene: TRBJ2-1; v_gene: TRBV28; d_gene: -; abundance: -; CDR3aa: CASRQRVSEQFF; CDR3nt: TGTGCCAGCAGACAGAGGGTGAGTGAGCAGTTCTTC
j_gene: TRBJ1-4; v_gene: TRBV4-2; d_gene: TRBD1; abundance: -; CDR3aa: CASSRDRGFNEKLFF; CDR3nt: TGTGCCAGCAGCCGAGACAGGGGCTTTAATGAAAAACTGTTTTTT
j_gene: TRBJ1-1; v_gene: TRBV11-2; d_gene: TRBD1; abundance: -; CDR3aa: CASSMTDRANTEAFF; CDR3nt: TGTGCCAGCAGCATGACCGACAGGGCGAACACTGAAGCTTTCTTT
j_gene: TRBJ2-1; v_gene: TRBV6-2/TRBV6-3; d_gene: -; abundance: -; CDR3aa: CASSYLGAYNEQFF; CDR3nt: TGTGCCAGCAGTTACCTGGGCGCCTACAATGAGCAGTTCTTC
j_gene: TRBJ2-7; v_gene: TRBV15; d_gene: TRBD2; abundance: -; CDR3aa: CATSRGERDSYEQYF; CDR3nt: TGTGCCACCAGCAGAGGTGAGCGGGACTCCTACGAGCAGTACTTC
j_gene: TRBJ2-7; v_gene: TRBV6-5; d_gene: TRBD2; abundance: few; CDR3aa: CASSTGTTFIEQYF; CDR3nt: TGTGCCAGCAGTACGGGGACTACTTTTATCGAGCAGTACTTC
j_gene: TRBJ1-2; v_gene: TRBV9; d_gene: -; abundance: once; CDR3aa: CASSVALLSGAGYTF; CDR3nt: TGTGCCAGCAGCGTAGCTCTCCTTTCAGGGGCAGGCTACACCTTC
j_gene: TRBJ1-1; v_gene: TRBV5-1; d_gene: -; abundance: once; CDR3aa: CASSAQGGMRTEAFF; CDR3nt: TGCGCCAGCAGCGCACAAGGGGGTATGAGGACTGAAGCTTTCTTT
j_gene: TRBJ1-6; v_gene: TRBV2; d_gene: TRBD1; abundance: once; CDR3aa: CASQTGNSPLHF; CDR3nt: TGTGCCAGCCAGACAGGGAATTCACCCCTCCACTTT
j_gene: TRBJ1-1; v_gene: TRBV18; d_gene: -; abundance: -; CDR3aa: CASSPPAGMNTEAFF; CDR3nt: TGTGCCAGCTCACCACCGGCAGGAATGAACACTGAAGCTTTCTTT
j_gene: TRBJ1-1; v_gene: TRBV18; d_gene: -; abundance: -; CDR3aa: CASSPLDRNTEAFF; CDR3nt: TGTGCCAGCTCACCTCTGGACAGGAACACTGAAGCTTTCTTT
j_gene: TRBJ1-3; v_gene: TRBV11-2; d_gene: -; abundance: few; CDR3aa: CASTFAGGGNTIYF; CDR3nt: TGTGCCAGCACCTTCGCGGGAGGTGGAAACACCATATATTTT
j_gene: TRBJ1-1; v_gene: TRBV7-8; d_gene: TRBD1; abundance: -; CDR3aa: CASSASDRVREAFF; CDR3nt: TGTGCCAGCAGCGCAAGCGACAGGGTCCGTGAAGCTTTCTTT
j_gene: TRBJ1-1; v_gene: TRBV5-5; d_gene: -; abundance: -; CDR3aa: CASSQGGSNTEAFF; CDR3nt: TGTGCCAGCAGCCAAGGGGGATCTAACACTGAAGCTTTCTTT
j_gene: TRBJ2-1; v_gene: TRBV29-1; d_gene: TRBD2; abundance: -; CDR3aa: CSVEEATSGGEQFF; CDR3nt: TGCAGCGTTGAAGAGGCGACTAGCGGGGGGGAGCAGTTCTTC
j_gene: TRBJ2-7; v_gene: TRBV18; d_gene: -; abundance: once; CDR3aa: CASRQSLDSSYEQYF; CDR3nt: TGTGCCAGCCGCCAATCATTGGACAGCTCCTACGAGCAGTACTTC
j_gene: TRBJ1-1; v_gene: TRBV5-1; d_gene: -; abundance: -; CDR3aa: CASTNDGAANMNTEAFF; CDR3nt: TGCGCCAGCACGAATGATGGGGCAGCGAACATGAACACTGAAGCTTTCTTT
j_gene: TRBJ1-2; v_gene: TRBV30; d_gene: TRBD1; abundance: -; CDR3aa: CAWSPGTVYGYTF; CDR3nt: TGTGCCTGGAGTCCCGGGACAGTCTATGGCTACACCTTC
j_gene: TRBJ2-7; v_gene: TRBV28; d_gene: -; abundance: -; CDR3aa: CASSFSRTADEQYF; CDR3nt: TGTGCCAGCAGTTTCTCCAGGACTGCCGACGAGCAGTACTTC
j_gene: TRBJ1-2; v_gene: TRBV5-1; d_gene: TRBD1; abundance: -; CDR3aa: CASTQGQGYGYTF; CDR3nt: TGCGCCAGCACCCAGGGACAGGGCTATGGCTACACCTTC
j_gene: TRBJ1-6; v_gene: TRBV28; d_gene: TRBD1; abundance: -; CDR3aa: CASKRDRLSPLHF; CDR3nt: TGTGCCAGCAAAAGGGACAGACTTTCACCCCTCCACTTT
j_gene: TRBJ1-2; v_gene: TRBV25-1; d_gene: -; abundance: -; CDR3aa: CASSESEGYGYTF; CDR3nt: TGTGCCAGCAGTGAATCTGAGGGATATGGCTACACCTTC
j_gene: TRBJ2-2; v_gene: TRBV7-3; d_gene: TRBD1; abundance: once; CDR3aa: CASSPRTGDTGELFF; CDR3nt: TGTGCCAGCAGCCCGCGGACAGGTGACACCGGGGAGCTGTTTTTT
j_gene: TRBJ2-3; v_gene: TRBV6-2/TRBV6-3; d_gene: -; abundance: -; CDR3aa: CASSYVTGQTDTQYF; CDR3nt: TGTGCCAGCAGTTACGTCACGGGACAAACAGATACGCAGTATTTT